The clone carrying this TCR beta chain was recorded a few times. The antigen remains undetermined. The entry originates in a study of blood T cells in healthy people across ages. Whole-study results and caveats: Nothing was known about donor CMV status, and this possibly confounded expanded clonotype changes. Age brought a roughly linear fall in TCR beta diversity measured per million T cells.

With a J-beta primer mix and a sample-barcoded 5' primer, a second PCR ran about 7 to 12 cycles. The yield of each sample was at least 3 million CDR3-containing paired-end reads. MiXCR, applied by TCRdb to the 5' RACE reads, yields one record per CDR3 protein. The data show nearly 1 million distinct CDR3 sequences, with roughly 47% seen just once and 20% to 25% held by the top ten. CDR3 length equals 13 residues. Germline V gives CDR1 SGHRS, CDR2 YFSETQ. The trim removed 7 bases at V and 3 bases at J, leaving 6 bases unmatched. This chain connects TRBV5-1 to TRBJ1-2; 7 bases agree with TRBD1. Source material: blood. The source of this sequence is a woman aged 60-75 years in good health. This CDR3 reads CASGTGDDYGYTF. CDR3 coding DNA: TGCGCCAGCGGAACAGGGGACGACTATGGCTACACCTTC.